This T cell receptor (beta chain) was retrieved from a study of T cell changes during pregnancy in multiple sclerosis. Using immunoSEQ multiplex PCR, the repertoire was profiled, and TCRdb retains in-frame clones only, with some absent. The table shows tens of thousands of clones, with roughly 89% occurring only once. This CDR3 comprises 16 residues. The germline V gene encodes CDR1 MNHEY and CDR2 SVGAGI. The V segment lost 0 bases and the J segment 4 bases; nucleotides outside the gene matches: 0. The sequences come from CD4+ T cells from peripheral blood mononuclear cells, collected in the first trimester of pregnancy. This TCR was sampled from a female donor in good health, enrolled as a control in a pregnancy study. The chain couples TRBV6-5 to TRBJ2-2; 12 positions match TRBD2. The CDR3 region has the DNA TGTGCCAGCAGTTACTCGACTAGCGGGAGCACCGGGGAGCTGTTTTTT. It specifies CASSYSTSGSTGELFF.